These 18 T cell receptor beta chains share one sample of origin, sequenced in a study of CD8 T cells in ankylosing spondylitis. Regarding the study as a whole: Ankylosing spondylitis blood appeared to carry a characteristic TCR beta motif of several highly homologous variants.

TCRdb re-derived calls from the 5' RACE reads in MiXCR, one entry per CDR3 protein. The sample includes 450,000 or so distinct CDR3 sequences, 26% of them seen just once. Antigens of these TCRs are unknown. Sequencing was done on a sample of blood, either unsorted or a sorted T cell fraction (not recorded which). The receptors shown here come from a male donor with ankylosing spondylitis.

This clonotype appeared a few times. The genes are TRBV2 and TRBJ2-1; maybe TRBD2 (5 bases). Trimming took 7 bases from V and 9 from J, leaving 13 bases between them. The CDR3 runs 12 residues. Germline CDR1 and CDR2: SNHLY and FYNNEI. CDR3 residues: CASTRGRLEQFF. The DNA for the CDR3 is TGTGCCAGCACCCGGGGTCGCCTTGAGCAGTTCTTC.

This chain connects TRBV18 to TRBJ2-7; 12 bases fit TRBD2. V lost 4 bases, J lost 0 bases, and 10 bases stayed unmatched. This CDR3 contains 18 residues. CDR1 and CDR2 from the germline V gene are KGHSH and LQKENI. The CDR3 DNA reads TGTGCCAGCTCACAAGGCCTAGCGGGAGGGATGAGCTCCTACGAGCAGTACTTC. Its translation is CASSQGLAGGMSSYEQYF.

The V gene is TRBV15, the J gene TRBJ2-3; 12 positions match TRBD2. V lost 4 bases to trimming and J lost 4 bases; unmatched junction nucleotides: 6. The CDR3 is made up of 16 amino acids. CDR1 and CDR2 from the germline V gene are LNHNV and YYDKDF (reference sequence). CDR3 nucleotides: TGTGCCACCAGCAATGGACTAGCGGGAACATCAGATACGCAGTATTTT. Residues: CATSNGLAGTSDTQYF.

This clonotype was seen more than once but under ten times. This chain connects TRBV10-3 to TRBJ2-2; TRBD1 aligns across 10 bases. CDR3 size: 15 residues. V was pared by 8 bases and J by 5 bases, with 8 bases of the junction left unmatched. Per the germline V gene, CDR1 is ENHRY and CDR2 is SYGVKD. The CDR3 DNA reads TGTGCCATCCGGCGCGGGACAGGGGAAACCGGGGAGCTGTTTTTT. Encoded protein: CAIRRGTGETGELFF.

The genes are TRBV20-1 and TRBJ2-3; D is perhaps TRBD2 (5 bases). This CDR3 is built from 16 residues. Germline V CDR1 and CDR2: DFQATT, SNEGSKA (reference sequence). V was shortened by 0 bases and J by 1 base, with 14 bases between the two germline ends. The CDR3 sequence is CSARDVRSGGTDTQYF. DNA for the CDR3: TGCAGTGCTAGAGATGTTAGGAGCGGAGGCACAGATACGCAGTATTTT.

V gene TRBV5-1 combines with J gene TRBJ2-3, with 8 bases that match TRBD2. The CDR3 totals 15 residues. The V segment lost 0 bases and the J segment 4 bases; nucleotides outside the gene matches: 4. Per the germline V gene, CDR1 is SGHRS and CDR2 is YFSETQ. In DNA, the CDR3 is TGCGCCAGCAGCTTGGCGGGAGGGCCCGCAGATACGCAGTATTTT. Translation gives CASSLAGGPADTQYF.

This chain links TRBV7-8 with TRBJ1-2; 8 nucleotides match TRBD1. Looked up from germline, CDR1 is SGHVS and CDR2 is FQNEAQ. The CDR3 sequence is 16 residues long. Trimming removed 1 base from V and 5 bases from J; junction bases left unmatched: 9. As DNA, the CDR3 is TGTGCCAGCAGCTTAGAGAAGGCCAGGGGGCCATATGGCTACACCTTC. It is translated as CASSLEKARGPYGYTF.

The V gene is TRBV20-1, the J gene TRBJ2-7, with a weak D call TRBD2 (6 bases). Looked up from germline, CDR1 is DFQATT and CDR2 is SNEGSKA (reference sequence). The V gene lost 3 bases and the J gene lost 2 bases, with 17 bases spanning the gap. The CDR3 consists of 15 residues. The CDR3 region is CSASGSVGPTYEQYF. The DNA of the CDR3 is TGCAGTGCTAGCGGGAGCGTGGGGCCCACCTACGAGCAGTACTTC.

The chain links TRBV7-8 to TRBJ1-5, with D perhaps matching TRBD1 (5 bases). V was trimmed by 1 base and J by 6 bases, leaving 13 bases between them. The CDR3 sequence is 15 residues long. CDR1 and CDR2 (germline): SGHVS, FQNEAQ. The CDR3 loop reads CASSLVRDSIQPQHF. The DNA of the CDR3 is TGTGCCAGCAGCTTAGTCAGGGATTCGATTCAGCCCCAGCATTTT.

The V gene is TRBV20-1, the J gene TRBJ2-5; TRBD2 agrees at 10 bases. From germline, CDR1 is DFQATT and CDR2 SNEGSKA (reference sequence). With 0 bases clipped from V and 4 bases from J, the junction kept 8 bases outside the gene matches. The CDR3 has 16 residues. This CDR3 reads CSARDPAGGPGETQYF. The CDR3 nucleotides read TGCAGTGCTAGAGATCCAGCGGGAGGGCCGGGAGAGACCCAGTACTTC.

The chain combines TRBV15 with TRBJ1-5; TRBD1 agrees at 8 bases. The CDR3 totals 17 residues. Germline V gene data show CDR1 as LNHNV and CDR2 as YYDKDF (reference sequence). Trimming at V came to 9 bases and at J to 0 bases, leaving 13 bases not matched to a gene. CDR3: CATGQDYGIYSNQPQHF. The CDR3 DNA reads as TGTGCCACGGGACAGGACTACGGAATATATAGCAATCAGCCCCAGCATTTT. Complete variable domain (other parts from reference TRBV15 and TRBJ1-5): DAMVIQNPRYQVTQFGKPVTLSCSQTLNHNVMYWYQQKSSQAPKLLFHYYDKDFNNEADTPDNFQSRRPNTSFCFLDIRSPGLGDTAMYLCATGQDYGIYSNQPQHFGDGTRLSIL.

The gene calls are TRBV7-6 and TRBJ1-4; D is unclear. V gave up 5 bases and J gave up 1 base, with 8 bases separating them. The V gene's germline CDR1 is SGHVS and CDR2 FNYEAQ. CDR3 length: 14 residues. DNA of the CDR3: TGTGCCAGCAGCCCGACAAGAACTAATGAAAAACTGTTTTTT. It codes for CASSPTRTNEKLFF.

This clonotype was detected only a few times. The genes are TRBV7-9 and TRBJ1-1, with D possibly matching TRBD1 (5 bases). Germline CDR1 and CDR2: SEHNR and FQNEAQ (reference sequence). CDR3 length: 12 amino acids. Trimming stripped 3 bases from V and 7 bases from J, with 9 bases between. The CDR3 spells CASSFGTYEAFF. CDR3 in DNA: TGTGCCAGCAGCTTTGGGACCTATGAAGCTTTCTTT.

The genes are TRBV14 and TRBJ1-2; D is ambiguous. Trimming pared 4 bases from V and 4 bases from J, leaving 13 bases between. CDR3 length: 14 amino acids. CDR1 is SGHDN and CDR2 is FVKESK in the germline V gene. As DNA, the CDR3 is TGTGCCAGCAGCCCCTGGTCAGCGACCTATGGCTACACCTTC. Translated, it gives CASSPWSATYGYTF.

This clonotype has just a few counts. The gene calls are TRBV5-1 and TRBJ2-7, with D maybe TRBD2 (5 bases). The V end lost 2 bases, the J end lost 5 bases, and 14 bases lay between the germline ends. This CDR3 comprises 14 residues. Germline CDR1 SGHRS, CDR2 YFSETQ. This CDR3 is CASSFGLAIDEQYF. CDR3 in DNA: TGCGCCAGCAGCTTTGGGCTAGCTATCGACGAGCAGTACTTC.

The rearrangement joins TRBV15 to TRBJ2-3; tentatively, D is TRBD2 (6 bases). Trimming took off 1 base at V and 1 base at J, with 9 bases between the two ends. The CDR3 loop spans 15 amino acids. Germline values: CDR1 LNHNV, CDR2 YYDKDF (reference sequence). In nucleotides, the CDR3 is TGTGCCACCAGCAGAGCGGGCGGGGGCACAGATACGCAGTATTTT. Residues: CATSRAGGGTDTQYF. The complete variable domain, with remaining parts taken from reference TRBV15 and TRBJ2-3, reads DAMVIQNPRYQVTQFGKPVTLSCSQTLNHNVMYWYQQKSSQAPKLLFHYYDKDFNNEADTPDNFQSRRPNTSFCFLDIRSPGLGDTAMYLCATSRAGGGTDTQYFGPGTRLTVL.

The V gene is TRBV5-1, the J gene TRBJ1-1, with a tentative D call TRBD1 (5 bases). The germline CDR1 and CDR2 sequences are SGHRS and YFSETQ. Trimming took 0 bases from V and 8 from J, leaving 14 bases between them. The CDR3 runs 14 residues. This CDR3 is CASSLDVGAQEAFF. The CDR3 coding sequence is TGCGCCAGCAGCTTGGATGTCGGGGCCCAGGAAGCTTTCTTT.

The V and J genes are TRBV6-1 and TRBJ2-2, with D perhaps given as TRBD1 or TRBD2 (5 bases each). The CDR3 has 15 residues. In germline, CDR1 is MNHNS, CDR2 SASEGT. Trimming cost V 3 bases and J 6 bases, with 14 bases left between them. For the CDR3, the DNA is TGTGCCAGCAGTGATCCGGGACGCCGATCCGGGGAGCTGTTTTTT. Its protein product is CASSDPGRRSGELFF.